The 2 T cell receptor beta chains presented below share a single source sample, sequenced in a study of control samples from healthy donors and cancer patients. Assay: immunoSEQ multiplex PCR; the TCRdb copy retains only in-frame clones and omits some. This sample has 90,000 to 100,000 clones, with 79% found just once. Material: blood. The receptors stem from a young woman in good health.

The V call is TRBV10-3, the J call TRBJ1-3; 11 nucleotides agree with TRBD1. There are 16 residues in the CDR3. After removal of 3 bases from V and 2 bases from J, the junction contained 3 bases not matched to a gene. Germline V gene sequence: CDR1 ENHRY, CDR2 SYGVKD. The CDR3 DNA is TGTGCCATCAGTGAACCGGGACAGGGGGCTGGAAACACCATATATTTT. This encodes CAISEPGQGAGNTIYF.

This chain links TRBV12-5 with TRBJ2-1, with TRBD2 identical over 15 bases. The germline V gene has CDR1 LGHNT and CDR2 FRNRAP. The CDR3 is 16 residues long. The V gene end was trimmed by 6 bases and the J gene end by 6 bases; junction bases not matched to a gene: 6. The CDR3 protein is CASGLGTSGGPNEQFF. CDR3 coding DNA: TGTGCTAGTGGGCTCGGGACTAGCGGGGGGCCCAATGAGCAGTTCTTC. The full variable domain, with the rest looked up from reference TRBV12-5 and TRBJ2-1, is DARVTQTPRHKVTEMGQEVTMRCQPILGHNTVFWYRQTMMQGLELLAYFRNRAPLDDSGMPKDRFSAEMPDATLATLKIQPSEPRDSAVYFCASGLGTSGGPNEQFFGPGTRLTVL.